The text below deals with one T cell receptor (beta chain). A read error may produce the germline difference seen at one junction end. The CDR3 is 14 residues long. Germline lookup yields CDR1 MDHEN and CDR2 SYDVKM. The data are from a study of T cell repertoires in cytomegalovirus infection. TCRdb called the reads again in MiXCR, with one record for every CDR3 protein. The table shows more than 350,000 distinct CDR3 sequences, with 31% occurring only once. The TCR sequence derives from a human donor in good health (CMV status not recorded). Some clones in this sample may be carry-over from other donors' samples. V gene TRBV28 combines with J gene TRBJ2-3; D is perhaps TRBD2 (6 bases). Sequencing was performed on PBMCs. DNA for the CDR3: TGTGCCAGCAGTGGGGACTCCAACTTTGTTACGCAGTATTGG. Translated: CASSGDSNFVTQYW.